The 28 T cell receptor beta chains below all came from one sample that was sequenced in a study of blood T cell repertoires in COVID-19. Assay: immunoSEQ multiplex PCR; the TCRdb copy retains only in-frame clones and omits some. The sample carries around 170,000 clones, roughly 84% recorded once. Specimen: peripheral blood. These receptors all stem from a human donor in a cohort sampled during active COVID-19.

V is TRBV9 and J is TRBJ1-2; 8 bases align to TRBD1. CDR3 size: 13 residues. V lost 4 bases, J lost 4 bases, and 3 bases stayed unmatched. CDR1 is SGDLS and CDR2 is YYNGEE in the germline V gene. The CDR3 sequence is CASSLGQVYGYTF. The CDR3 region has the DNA TGTGCCAGCAGCTTGGGACAGGTCTATGGCTACACCTTC.

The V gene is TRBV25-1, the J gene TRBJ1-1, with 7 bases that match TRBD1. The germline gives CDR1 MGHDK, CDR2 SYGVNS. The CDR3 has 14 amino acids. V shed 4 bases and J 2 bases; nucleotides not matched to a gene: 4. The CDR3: CASSARQGNTEAFF. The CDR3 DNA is TGTGCCAGCAGTGCCCGACAGGGAAACACTGAAGCTTTCTTT.

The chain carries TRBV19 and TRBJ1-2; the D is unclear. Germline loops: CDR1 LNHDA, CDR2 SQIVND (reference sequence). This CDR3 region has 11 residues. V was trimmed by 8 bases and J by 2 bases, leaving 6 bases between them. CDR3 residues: CASSENYGYTF. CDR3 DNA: TGTGCCAGTTCTGAGAACTATGGCTACACCTTC.

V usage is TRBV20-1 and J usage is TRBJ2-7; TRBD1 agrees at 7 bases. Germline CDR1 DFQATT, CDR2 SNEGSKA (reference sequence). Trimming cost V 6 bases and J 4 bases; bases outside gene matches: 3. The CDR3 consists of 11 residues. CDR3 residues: CSADRAYEQYF. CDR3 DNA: TGCAGTGCCGACAGGGCTTACGAGCAGTACTTC.

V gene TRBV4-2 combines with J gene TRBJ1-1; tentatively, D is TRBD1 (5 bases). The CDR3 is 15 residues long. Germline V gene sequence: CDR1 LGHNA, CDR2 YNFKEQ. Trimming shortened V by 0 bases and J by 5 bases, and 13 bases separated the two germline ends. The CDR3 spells CASSQDRVSGTEAFF. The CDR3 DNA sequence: TGTGCCAGCAGCCAAGATAGGGTCTCAGGGACTGAAGCTTTCTTT.

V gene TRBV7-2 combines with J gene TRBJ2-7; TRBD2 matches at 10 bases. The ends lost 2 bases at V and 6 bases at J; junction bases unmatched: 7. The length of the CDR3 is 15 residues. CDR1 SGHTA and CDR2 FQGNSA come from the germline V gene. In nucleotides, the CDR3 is TGTGCCAGCAGCTTAAGTGCTAGCGGGAGATCCGAGCAGTACTTC. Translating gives CASSLSASGRSEQYF.

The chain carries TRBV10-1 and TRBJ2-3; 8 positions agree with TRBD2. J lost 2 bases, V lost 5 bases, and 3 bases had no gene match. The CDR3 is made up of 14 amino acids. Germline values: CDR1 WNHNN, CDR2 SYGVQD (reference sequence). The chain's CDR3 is CASSTSGATDTQYF. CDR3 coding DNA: TGCGCCAGCAGTACTAGCGGAGCCACAGATACGCAGTATTTT.

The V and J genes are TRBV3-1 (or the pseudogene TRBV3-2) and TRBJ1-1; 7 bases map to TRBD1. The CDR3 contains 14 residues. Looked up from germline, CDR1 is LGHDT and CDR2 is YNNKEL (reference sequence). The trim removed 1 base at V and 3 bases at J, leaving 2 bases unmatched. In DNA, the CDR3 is TGTGCCAGCAGCCAAGGGACAGGTTACACTGAAGCTTTCTTT. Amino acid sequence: CASSQGTGYTEAFF.

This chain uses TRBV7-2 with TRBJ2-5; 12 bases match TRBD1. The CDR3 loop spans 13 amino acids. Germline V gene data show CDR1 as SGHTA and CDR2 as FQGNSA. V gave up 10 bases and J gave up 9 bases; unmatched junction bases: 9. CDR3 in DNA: TGTGCCACCGCGGGACAGGGGGCTTCGGCCCAGTACTTC. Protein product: CATAGQGASAQYF. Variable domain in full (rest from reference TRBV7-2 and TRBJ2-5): GAGVSQSPSNKVTEKGKDVELRCDPISGHTALYWYRQSLGQGLEFLIYFQGNSAPDKSGLPSDRFSAERTGGSVSTLTIQRTQQEDSAVYLCATAGQGASAQYFGPGTRLLVL.

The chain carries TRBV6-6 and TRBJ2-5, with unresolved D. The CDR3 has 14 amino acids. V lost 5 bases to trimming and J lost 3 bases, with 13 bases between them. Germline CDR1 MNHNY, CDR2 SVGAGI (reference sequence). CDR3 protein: CASSQSRIKETQYF. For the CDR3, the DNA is TGTGCCAGCAGTCAAAGCCGCATAAAAGAGACCCAGTACTTC.

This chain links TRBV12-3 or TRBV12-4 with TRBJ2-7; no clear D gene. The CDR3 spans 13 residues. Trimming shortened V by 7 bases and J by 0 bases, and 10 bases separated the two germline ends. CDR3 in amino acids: CASTPSVSYEQYF. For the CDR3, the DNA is TGTGCCAGCACCCCCTCGGTCTCCTACGAGCAGTACTTC.

The CDR3 sequence is CASSQEEGLNTEAFF. The CDR3 DNA is TGTGCCAGCAGCCAAGAGGAGGGTTTGAACACTGAAGCTTTCTTT. The chain joins TRBV3-1 (or the pseudogene TRBV3-2) to TRBJ1-1; D is undetermined. The CDR3 loop spans 15 amino acids. Trimming cost V 0 bases and J 0 bases, with 8 bases left between them. Germline assignment: CDR1 LGHDT and CDR2 YNNKEL (reference sequence).

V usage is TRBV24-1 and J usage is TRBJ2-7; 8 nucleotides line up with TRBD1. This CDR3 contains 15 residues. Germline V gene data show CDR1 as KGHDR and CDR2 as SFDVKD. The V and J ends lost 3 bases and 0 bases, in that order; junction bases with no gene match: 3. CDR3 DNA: TGTGCCACCAGTGATCCGGGACAGGCCTCCTACGAGCAGTACTTC. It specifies CATSDPGQASYEQYF.

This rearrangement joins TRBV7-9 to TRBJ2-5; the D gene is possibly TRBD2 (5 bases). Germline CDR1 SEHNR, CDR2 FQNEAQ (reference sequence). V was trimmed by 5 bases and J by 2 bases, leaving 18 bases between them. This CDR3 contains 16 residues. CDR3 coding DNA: TGTGCCAGCAGCACTGCGAGGGAGTTGGGACAAGAGACCCAGTACTTC. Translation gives CASSTARELGQETQYF.

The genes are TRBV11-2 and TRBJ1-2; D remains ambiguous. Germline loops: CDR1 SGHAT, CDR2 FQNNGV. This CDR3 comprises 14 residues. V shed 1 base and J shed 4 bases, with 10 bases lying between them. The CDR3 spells CASSLVGSGYGYTF. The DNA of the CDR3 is TGTGCCAGCAGCTTAGTCGGCAGCGGCTATGGCTACACCTTC.

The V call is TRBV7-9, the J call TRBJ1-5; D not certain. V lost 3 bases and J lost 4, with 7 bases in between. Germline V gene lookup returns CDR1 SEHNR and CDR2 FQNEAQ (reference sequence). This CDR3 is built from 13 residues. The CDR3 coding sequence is TGTGCCAGCAGCTTTACCCAGAATCAGCCCCAGCATTTT. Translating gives CASSFTQNQPQHF.

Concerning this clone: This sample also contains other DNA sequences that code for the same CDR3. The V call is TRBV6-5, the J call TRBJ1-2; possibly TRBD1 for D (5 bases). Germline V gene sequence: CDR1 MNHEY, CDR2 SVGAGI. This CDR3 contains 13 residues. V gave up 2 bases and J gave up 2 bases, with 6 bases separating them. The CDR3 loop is CASSYRQNYGYTF. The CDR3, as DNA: TGTGCCAGCAGTTACCGACAGAACTATGGCTACACCTTC.

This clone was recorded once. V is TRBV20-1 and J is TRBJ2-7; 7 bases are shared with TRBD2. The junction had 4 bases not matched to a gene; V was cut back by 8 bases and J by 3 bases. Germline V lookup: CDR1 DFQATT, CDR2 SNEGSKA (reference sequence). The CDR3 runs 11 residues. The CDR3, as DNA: TGCAGTTTGGGGAGGGACTACGAGCAGTACTTC. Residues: CSLGRDYEQYF.

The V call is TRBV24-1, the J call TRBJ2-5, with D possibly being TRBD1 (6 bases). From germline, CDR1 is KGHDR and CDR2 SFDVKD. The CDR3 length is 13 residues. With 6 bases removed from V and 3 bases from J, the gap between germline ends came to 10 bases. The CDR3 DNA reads TGTGCCACCAGTATTCCAGGGGAAGAGACCCAGTACTTC. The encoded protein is CATSIPGEETQYF.

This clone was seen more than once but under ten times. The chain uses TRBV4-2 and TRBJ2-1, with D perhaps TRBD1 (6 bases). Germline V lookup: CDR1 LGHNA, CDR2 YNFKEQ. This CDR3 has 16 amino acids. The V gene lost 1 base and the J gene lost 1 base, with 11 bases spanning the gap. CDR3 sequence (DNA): TGTGCCAGCAGCCAAGGGGGTAGGGGGTCCTACAATGAGCAGTTCTTC. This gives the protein CASSQGGRGSYNEQFF.

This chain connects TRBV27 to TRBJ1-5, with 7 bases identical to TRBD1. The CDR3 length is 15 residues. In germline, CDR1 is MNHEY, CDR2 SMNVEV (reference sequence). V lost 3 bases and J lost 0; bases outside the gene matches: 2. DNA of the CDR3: TGTGCCAGCAGTTTGGGGACAGATAGCAATCAGCCCCAGCATTTT. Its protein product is CASSLGTDSNQPQHF.

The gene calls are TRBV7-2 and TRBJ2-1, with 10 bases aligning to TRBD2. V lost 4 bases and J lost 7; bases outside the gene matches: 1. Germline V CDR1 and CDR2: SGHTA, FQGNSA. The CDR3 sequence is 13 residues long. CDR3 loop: CASSSGLANEQFF. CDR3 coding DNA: TGTGCCAGCAGCTCGGGACTAGCGAATGAGCAGTTCTTC.

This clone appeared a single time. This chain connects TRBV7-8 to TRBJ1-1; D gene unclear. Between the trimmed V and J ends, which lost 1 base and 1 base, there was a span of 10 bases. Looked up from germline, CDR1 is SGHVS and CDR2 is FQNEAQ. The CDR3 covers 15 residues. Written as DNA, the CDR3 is TGTGCCAGCAGCTTAGAAGGAGGGCGGAACACTGAAGCTTTCTTT. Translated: CASSLEGGRNTEAFF.

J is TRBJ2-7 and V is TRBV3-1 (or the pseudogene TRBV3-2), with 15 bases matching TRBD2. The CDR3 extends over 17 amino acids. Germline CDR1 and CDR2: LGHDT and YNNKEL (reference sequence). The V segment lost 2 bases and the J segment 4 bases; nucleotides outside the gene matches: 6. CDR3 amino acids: CASSQRRGLAGGYEQYF. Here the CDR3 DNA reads TGTGCCAGCAGCCAACGTAGAGGACTAGCGGGAGGGTACGAGCAGTACTTC.

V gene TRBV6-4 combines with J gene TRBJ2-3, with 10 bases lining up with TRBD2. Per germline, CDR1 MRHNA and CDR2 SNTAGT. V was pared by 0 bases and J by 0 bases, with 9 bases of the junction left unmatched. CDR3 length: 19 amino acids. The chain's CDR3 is CASSDSATSGPSSTDTQYF. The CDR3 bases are TGTGCCAGCAGTGACTCTGCGACTAGCGGGCCTTCTAGCACAGATACGCAGTATTTT.

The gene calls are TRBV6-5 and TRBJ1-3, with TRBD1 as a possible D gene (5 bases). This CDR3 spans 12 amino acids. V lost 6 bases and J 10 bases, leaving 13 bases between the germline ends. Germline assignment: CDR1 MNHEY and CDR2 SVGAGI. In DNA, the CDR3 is TGTGCCAGCAGCCTGGGGGAGGGGACCATATATTTT. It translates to CASSLGEGTIYF.

The DNA of the CDR3 is TGCAGCGGAGGGGGCAAGGGGGATCAGCCCCAGCATTTT. Residues: CSGGGKGDQPQHF. The V and J genes are TRBV29-1 and TRBJ1-5, with 7 bases aligning to TRBD1. The CDR3 covers 13 residues. Germline-derived CDR1 and CDR2 are SQVTM and ANQGSEA. Trimming took 7 bases from V and 5 from J; bases not matched to a gene: 8. Full variable domain (rest looked up from reference TRBV29-1 and TRBJ1-5): SAVISQKPSRDICQRGTSLTIQCQVDSQVTMMFWYRQQPGQSLTLIATANQGSEATYESGFVIDKFPISRPNLTFSTLTVSNMSPEDSSIYLCSGGGKGDQPQHFGDGTRLSIL.

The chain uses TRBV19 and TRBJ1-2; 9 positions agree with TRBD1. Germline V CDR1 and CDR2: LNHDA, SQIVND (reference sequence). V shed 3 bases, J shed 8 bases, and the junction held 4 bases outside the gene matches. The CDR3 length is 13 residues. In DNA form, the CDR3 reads TGTGCCAGTAGTATGAGGACAGGGGAGGGCTACACCTTC. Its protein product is CASSMRTGEGYTF.